This T cell receptor (beta chain) derives from a study of T-cell reconstitution after alpha-beta-depleted transplantation in children. Unique molecular identifiers featured in how the TCRbeta library was prepared. TCRdb used MiXCR to reprocess the PCR reads, holding one entry per CDR3 protein. The table lists roughly 120,000 distinct CDR3 sequences, approximately 10% of them singletons, with around 8.2% in the top ten. V was pared by 0 bases and J by 3 bases, with 6 bases between. CDR1 is LGHNA and CDR2 is YSLEER in the germline V gene. The CDR3 sequence is 13 residues long. This clonotype was seen ten or more times.

Specimen: PBMCs from the stem cell graft donor, collected from the stem cell graft. This TCR was recovered from a human donor who donated a stem cell graft to a child with acute lymphoblastic leukemia. This chain links TRBV4-3 with TRBJ2-7; D not certain. The CDR3 loop reads CASSQDSSYEQYF. The CDR3 DNA reads as TGCGCCAGCAGCCAAGACAGCAGCTACGAGCAGTACTTC.